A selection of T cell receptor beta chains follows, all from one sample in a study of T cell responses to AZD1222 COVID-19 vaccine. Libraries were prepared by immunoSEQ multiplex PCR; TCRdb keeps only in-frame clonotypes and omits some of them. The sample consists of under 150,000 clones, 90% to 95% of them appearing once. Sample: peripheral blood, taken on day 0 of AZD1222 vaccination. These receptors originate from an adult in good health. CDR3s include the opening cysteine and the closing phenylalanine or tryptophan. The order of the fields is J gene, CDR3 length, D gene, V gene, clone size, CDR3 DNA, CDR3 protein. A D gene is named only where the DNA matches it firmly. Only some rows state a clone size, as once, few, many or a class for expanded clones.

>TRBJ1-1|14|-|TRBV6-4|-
TGTGCCAGCAGTAGGGAAAACAGCGGGCTTGGAGCTTTCTTT
CASSRENSGLGAFF
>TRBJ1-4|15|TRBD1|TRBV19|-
TGTGCCAGTAGTATCCCGGGACAGGGGGGTGAAAAACTGTTTTTT
CASSIPGQGGEKLFF
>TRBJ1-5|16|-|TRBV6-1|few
TGTGCCAGCAGTGACAGGGAGGGCTTTAGCAATCAGCCCCAGCATTTT
CASSDREGFSNQPQHF
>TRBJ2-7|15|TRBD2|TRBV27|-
TGTGCCAGCTCGATGGGGGGAGGGATCTCCTACGAGCAGTACTTC
CASSMGGGISYEQYF
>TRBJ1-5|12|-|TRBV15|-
TGTGCCACCAGCAGGGACCTAGGATGGCAGCATTTT
CATSRDLGWQHF
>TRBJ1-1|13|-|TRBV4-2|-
TGTGCCAGCAGCCGTGGGCGGTTCACTGAAGCTTTCTTT
CASSRGRFTEAFF
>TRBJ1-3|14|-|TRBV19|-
TGTGCCACCTCATATGTCAGCTCTGGAAACACCATATATTTT
CATSYVSSGNTIYF
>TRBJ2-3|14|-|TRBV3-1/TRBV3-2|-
TGTGCCAGCAGCCAAGATGTCCAGCTAAATACGCAGTATTTT
CASSQDVQLNTQYF
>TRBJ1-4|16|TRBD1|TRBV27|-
TGTGCCAGCAGTTTGGCGGGACAGGCAACTAATGAAAAACTGTTTTTT
CASSLAGQATNEKLFF
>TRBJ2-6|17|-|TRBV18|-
TGTGCCAGCTCACCGACGTCTAGATCGATTGGGGCCAACGTCCTGACTTTC
CASSPTSRSIGANVLTF
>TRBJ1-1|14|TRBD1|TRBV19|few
TGTGCCAGTATACGACAGGGGGGAAATGCTGAAGCTTTCTTT
CASIRQGGNAEAFF
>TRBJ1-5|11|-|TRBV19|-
TGTGCCAGTAGTATTGAGGGGCCCCAGCATTTT
CASSIEGPQHF
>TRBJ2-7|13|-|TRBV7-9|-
TGTGCCAGCAGCGGCAAAGGAAGCTACGAGCAGTACTTC
CASSGKGSYEQYF
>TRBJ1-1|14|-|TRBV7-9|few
TGTGCCAGCAGCCCAGCTAACAGGGAGACTGAAGCTTTCTTT
CASSPANRETEAFF
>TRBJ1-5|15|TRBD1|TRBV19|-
TGTGCCAGTAGTTCGGGGACAGGGGGCGGTCAGCCCCAGCATTTT
CASSSGTGGGQPQHF
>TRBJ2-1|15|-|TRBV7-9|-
TGTGCCAGCAGCTTACGAGCTGAGGGGAGGAATGAGCAGTTCTTC
CASSLRAEGRNEQFF
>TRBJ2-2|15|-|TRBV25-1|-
TGTGCCAGCAGTGACAGGGGGGCAATCGCCGGGGAGCTGTTTTTT
CASSDRGAIAGELFF
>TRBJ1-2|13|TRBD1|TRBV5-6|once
TGTGCCAGCAGCACCGGGACAGGGGACGGCTACACCTTC
CASSTGTGDGYTF
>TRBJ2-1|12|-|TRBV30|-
TGTGCCTGGGACGGACGGTACAATGAGCAGTTCTTC
CAWDGRYNEQFF
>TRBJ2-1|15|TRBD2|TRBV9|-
TGTGCCAGCAGCGTAGAACCTAGCGGGGGGAATGAGCAGTTCTTC
CASSVEPSGGNEQFF